This T cell receptor (beta chain) was captured by sequencing in a study of CD8+ T cells in alopecia areata. As concerns this clone: Its specificity is unknown.

RNA, once extracted, was reverse transcribed into cDNA for use as the sequencing template. The assay was immunoSEQ multiplex PCR, and TCRdb's table has in-frame clones only and misses some. The table shows under 200,000 clones, with 55% to 75% occurring only once. Regarding the study as a whole: Among the top 100, expanded CD8+ clones, as well as scalp clonality, were significantly decreased by tofacitinib. Numerous expanded lesional clones remained in scalp and blood during tofacitinib. In patients, TCRs were shared less clearly than in mice, and HLA may possibly be involved.

V was shortened by 2 bases and J by 0 bases, with 4 bases between the two germline ends. The CDR3 has 13 amino acids. The V gene's germline CDR1 is SEHNR and CDR2 FQNEAQ (reference sequence). Treatment noted: oral pan-JAK inhibitor, 5-10 mg twice daily. Cell sorting was applied to PBMCs, and CD4+ and CD8+ T cells were collected. The clonotype comes from a human donor with alopecia areata. This rearrangement joins TRBV7-9 to TRBJ1-1; no clear D gene. Source: CD4+ T cells sorted from blood, taken at week 24, from a patient treated with tofacitinib. The CDR3 bases are TGTGCCAGCAGCTTAACCTTGAACACTGAAGCTTTCTTT. Its translation: CASSLTLNTEAFF. The entire variable domain, with the rest obtained from reference TRBV7-9 and TRBJ1-1, is as follows: DTGVSQNPRHKITKRGQNVTFRCDPISEHNRLYWYRQTLGQGPEFLTYFQNEAQLEKSRLLSDRFSAERPKGSFSTLEIQRTEQGDSAMYLCASSLTLNTEAFFGQGTRLTVV.